These 19 T cell receptor beta chains share one sample of origin, sequenced in a study of shared clonotypes between healthy human individuals. Clones were read by immunoSEQ multiplex PCR, and TCRdb kept only the in-frame ones, dropping some. The sample carries 400,000 to 550,000 clones, 79% recorded once. What was sequenced was PBMCs. The receptors shown here come from a woman aged 40-49 years in good health. Some clones in this sample may be carry-over from other donors' samples.

The rearrangement uses TRBV19 and TRBJ2-7; 7 bases match TRBD2. Trimming at V came to 9 bases and at J to 5 bases, leaving 13 bases not matched to a gene. Germline loops: CDR1 LNHDA, CDR2 SQIVND (reference sequence). This CDR3 is 14 amino acids long. For the CDR3, the DNA is TGTGCCAGCCAAGCGGGAAGGGGAGGAGACGAGCAGTACTTC. Translated, it gives CASQAGRGGDEQYF.

The chain joins TRBV10-3 to TRBJ2-3, with 13 bases aligning to TRBD2. Germline loops: CDR1 ENHRY, CDR2 SYGVKD. Trimming took 6 bases from V and 6 from J; bases not matched to a gene: 3. This CDR3 is built from 14 residues. CDR3 amino acids: CAIRLAGGEDTQYF. CDR3 sequence (DNA): TGTGCCATCAGACTAGCGGGAGGGGAGGATACGCAGTATTTT.

The chain combines TRBV15 with TRBJ2-7; 12 bases align to TRBD2. The CDR3 extends over 16 amino acids. V was clipped by 0 bases and J by 6 bases; unmatched bases: 6. The germline V gene has CDR1 LNHNV and CDR2 YYDKDF (reference sequence). CDR3 sequence (DNA): TGTGCCACCAGCAGAGAAGGACTAGCGGGGAGCCTCGAGCAGTACTTC. This sequence encodes CATSREGLAGSLEQYF. Variable domain in full (rest from reference TRBV15 and TRBJ2-7): DAMVIQNPRYQVTQFGKPVTLSCSQTLNHNVMYWYQQKSSQAPKLLFHYYDKDFNNEADTPDNFQSRRPNTSFCFLDIRSPGLGDTAMYLCATSREGLAGSLEQYFGPGTRLTVT.

V gene TRBV5-4 combines with J gene TRBJ1-4; 8 bases map to TRBD1. The germline V gene has CDR1 SGHNT and CDR2 YYREEE (reference sequence). The CDR3 totals 14 residues. The V gene end was trimmed by 4 bases and the J gene end by 7 bases; junction bases not matched to a gene: 6. As DNA, the CDR3 is TGTGCCAGCAGCGCGGACAGGGAACGTGAAAAACTGTTTTTT. Translating it yields CASSADREREKLFF.

J is TRBJ1-1 and V is TRBV7-2, with a weak D call TRBD1 (5 bases). The V gene lost 5 bases and the J gene lost 1 base, with 14 bases spanning the gap. This CDR3 spans 15 amino acids. The germline gives CDR1 SGHTA, CDR2 FQGNSA. The CDR3 nucleotides are TGTGCCAGCAGCATCGATGGGGCCACGAACACTGAAGCTTTCTTT. Translation: CASSIDGATNTEAFF.

The chain couples TRBV10-2 to TRBJ2-1; 12 bases map to TRBD2. The V and J ends lost 4 bases and 13 bases, in that order; junction bases with no gene match: 2. CDR1 is WSHSY and CDR2 is SAAADI in the germline V gene. The CDR3 length is 12 residues. Here the CDR3 reads CASSGTSGIQFF. In DNA, the CDR3 is TGCGCCAGCAGTGGGACTAGCGGGATCCAGTTCTTC.

The CDR3, as DNA: TGTGCCAGCAGCTCCAGGGCCGCGCGGACTAGCGGGAATGAGCAGTTCTTC. This codes for CASSSRAARTSGNEQFF. The J gene is TRBJ2-1, the V gene TRBV11-2, with TRBD2 matching 11 bases. Germline CDR1 and CDR2: SGHAT and FQNNGV. The V gene end was trimmed by 4 bases and the J gene end by 7 bases; junction bases not matched to a gene: 12. CDR3 length equals 17 residues.

The chain uses TRBV5-1 and TRBJ2-3, with 8 bases that match TRBD2. This CDR3 contains 15 residues. The ends lost 1 base at V and 3 bases at J; junction bases unmatched: 4. In germline, CDR1 is SGHRS, CDR2 YFSETQ. The CDR3 DNA sequence: TGCGCCAGCAGCTTGAGGGGGACTAGTACAGATACGCAGTATTTT. Encoded protein: CASSLRGTSTDTQYF.

The genes are TRBV30 and TRBJ1-5, with D hard to call. Germline CDR1 reads GTSNPN; CDR2 reads SVGIG (reference sequence). This CDR3 comprises 13 residues. The V and J ends lost 1 base and 0 bases respectively, with 4 bases between them. Written as DNA, the CDR3 is TGTGCCTGGAGTGGTTATAGCAATCAGCCCCAGCATTTT. Protein: CAWSGYSNQPQHF.

About this clone: A single base separates this from a much larger clone, so it may be a read error. This sequence joins TRBV28 and TRBJ2-7; tentative D call: TRBD1 (7 bases). The CDR3 spans 15 residues. Germline CDR1 reads MDHEN; CDR2 reads SYDVKM. Trimming cost V 4 bases and J 8 bases, with 21 bases left between them. The CDR3 bases are TGTGCCAGCAGTTCTACAGGGGACTCTTGGCTCAAGCAGTACTTC. Translation gives CASSSTGDSWLKQYF.

This clone was recorded only once. The chain has TRBV7-8 and TRBJ1-1; no definite D call. V was cut by 1 base and J by 7 bases, with 7 bases left in between. The CDR3 covers 12 residues. Germline loops: CDR1 SGHVS, CDR2 FQNEAQ. The CDR3 DNA is TGTGCCAGCAGCTTAGGAGTGGGTGAAGCTTTCTTT. Translated, it gives CASSLGVGEAFF.

This chain connects TRBV19 to TRBJ2-3, with D hard to call. Trimming pared 4 bases from V and 5 bases from J, leaving 10 bases between. The CDR3 is made up of 13 amino acids. Germline assignment: CDR1 LNHDA and CDR2 SQIVND (reference sequence). The CDR3 DNA reads as TGTGCCAGTAGTACATATTTCGGAGATACGCAGTATTTT. It is translated as CASSTYFGDTQYF. Combining the CDR3 with reference TRBV19 and TRBJ2-3 gives the whole variable domain DGGITQSPKYLFRKEGQNVTLSCEQNLNHDAMYWYRQDPGQGLRLIYYSQIVNDFQKGDIAEGYSVSREKKESFPLTVTSAQKNPTAFYLCASSTYFGDTQYFGPGTRLTVL.

The rearrangement links TRBV5-4 to TRBJ2-1; D is possibly TRBD1 or TRBD2 (5 bases each). The CDR3 spans 14 residues. Trimming removed 2 bases at V and 4 bases at J, with 10 bases between. Germline lookup yields CDR1 SGHNT and CDR2 YYREEE (reference sequence). CDR3 residues: CASSFDGGYNEQFF. CDR3 coding DNA: TGTGCCAGCAGCTTTGATGGGGGATACAATGAGCAGTTCTTC.

This sequence joins TRBV19 and TRBJ2-5, with D possibly being TRBD1 or TRBD2 (6 bases each). The CDR3 totals 16 residues. The ends were cut back, 4 bases at V and 5 bases at J, with 20 bases in the middle. Germline values: CDR1 LNHDA, CDR2 SQIVND (reference sequence). The CDR3 is CASSTPRGPAAETQYF. In DNA, the CDR3 is TGTGCCAGTAGTACCCCCCGGGGGCCAGCGGCGGAGACCCAGTACTTC.

The gene calls are TRBV5-6 and TRBJ2-6; D is perhaps TRBD1 (5 bases). V was shortened by 1 base and J by 4 bases, with 15 bases between the two germline ends. The V gene's germline CDR1 is SGHDT and CDR2 YYEEEE. CDR3 length: 17 amino acids. CDR3 in DNA: TGTGCCAGCAGCTTGTTTGCCGCCAGGGCCGGGGCCAACGTCCTGACTTTC. Protein sequence: CASSLFAARAGANVLTF. Filled out from reference TRBV5-6 and TRBJ2-6, the complete variable domain reads DAGVTQSPTHLIKTRGQQVTLRCSPKSGHDTVSWYQQALGQGPQFIFQYYEEEERQRGNFPDRFSGHQFPNYSSELNVNALLLGDSALYLCASSLFAARAGANVLTFGAGSRLTVL.

In this sample, this clone turned up many times. At the DNA level, this CDR3 is encoded by other sequences in the same sample as well. This chain connects TRBV7-2 to TRBJ2-5; TRBD2 matches at 9 bases. The CDR3 totals 14 residues. J lost 4 bases, V lost 1 base, and 1 base had no gene match. The germline V gene has CDR1 SGHTA and CDR2 FQGNSA. The CDR3: CASSLVGLAETQYF. The CDR3 DNA follows: TGTGCCAGCAGCTTAGTGGGACTAGCAGAGACCCAGTACTTC.

The chain uses TRBV28 and TRBJ2-7; TRBD1 or TRBD2 may be the D gene (5 bases each). V was pared by 3 bases and J by 2 bases, with 14 bases between. The CDR3 sequence is 15 residues long. Germline V gene sequence: CDR1 MDHEN, CDR2 SYDVKM. The CDR3 DNA reads TGTGCCAGCAGTTTGGTGGGACCGGATACCTACGAGCAGTACTTC. This translates into CASSLVGPDTYEQYF.

CDR3 in amino acids: CATSRARQIYTF. For the CDR3, the DNA is TGTGCCACCAGCAGAGCTAGACAGATCTACACCTTC. This chain connects TRBV15 to TRBJ1-2; tentative D call: TRBD1 (5 bases). V was pared by 1 base and J by 10 bases, with 10 bases between. From germline, CDR1 is LNHNV and CDR2 YYDKDF (reference sequence). The CDR3 length is 12 residues.

Here the CDR3 DNA reads TGTGCCAGCAGCTTAAGCCGTAGCGGGGAGACCCAGTACTTC. Translation: CASSLSRSGETQYF. The V gene is TRBV7-2, the J gene TRBJ2-5, with TRBD2 identical over 7 bases. Germline trimming cut 2 bases from V and 5 bases from J; bases unmatched to any gene: 5. The germline gives CDR1 SGHTA, CDR2 FQGNSA. The CDR3 length is 14 residues.